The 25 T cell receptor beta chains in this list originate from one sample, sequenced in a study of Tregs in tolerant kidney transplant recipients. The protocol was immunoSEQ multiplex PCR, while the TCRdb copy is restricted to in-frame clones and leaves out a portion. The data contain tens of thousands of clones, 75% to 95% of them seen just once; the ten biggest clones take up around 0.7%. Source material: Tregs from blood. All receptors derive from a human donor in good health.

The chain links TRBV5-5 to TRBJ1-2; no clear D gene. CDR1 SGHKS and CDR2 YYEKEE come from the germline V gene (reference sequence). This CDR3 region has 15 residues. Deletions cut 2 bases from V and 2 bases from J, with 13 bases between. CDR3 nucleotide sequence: TGTGCCAGCAGCTTCTCCGTCCTACTGAACTATGGCTACACCTTC. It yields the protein CASSFSVLLNYGYTF.

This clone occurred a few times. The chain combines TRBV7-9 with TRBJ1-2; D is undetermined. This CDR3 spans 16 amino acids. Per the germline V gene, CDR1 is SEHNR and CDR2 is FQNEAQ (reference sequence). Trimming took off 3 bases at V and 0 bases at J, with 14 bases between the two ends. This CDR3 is CASSFGRISANYGYTF. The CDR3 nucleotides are TGTGCCAGCAGCTTCGGCCGGATTTCGGCTAACTATGGCTACACCTTC.

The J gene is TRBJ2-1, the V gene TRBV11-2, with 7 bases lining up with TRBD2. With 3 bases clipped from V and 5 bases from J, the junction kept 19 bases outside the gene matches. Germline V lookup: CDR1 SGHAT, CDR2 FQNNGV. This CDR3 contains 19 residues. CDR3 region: CASSFYPSGTYDLNNEQFF. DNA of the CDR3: TGTGCCAGCAGCTTTTACCCAAGCGGGACGTACGATCTCAACAATGAGCAGTTCTTC.

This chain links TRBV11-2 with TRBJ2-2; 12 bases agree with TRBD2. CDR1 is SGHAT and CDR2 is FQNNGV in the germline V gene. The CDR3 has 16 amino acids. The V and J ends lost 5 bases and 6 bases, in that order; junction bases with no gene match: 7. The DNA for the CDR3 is TGTGCCAGCAGCACCCGACTAGCGGGAGTGTCCGGGGAGCTGTTTTTT. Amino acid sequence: CASSTRLAGVSGELFF.

The CDR3 here is CASSVGTGGTDTQYF. The CDR3 nucleotides read TGTGCCAGCTCAGTAGGGACAGGGGGCACAGATACGCAGTATTTT. The chain combines TRBV28 with TRBJ2-3; the match to TRBD1 covers 10 bases. With 8 bases clipped from V and 1 base from J, the junction kept 6 bases outside the gene matches. Germline CDR1 is MDHEN and CDR2 is SYDVKM. CDR3 size: 15 residues. The variable domain in full, completed from reference TRBV28 and TRBJ2-3, reads DVKVTQSSRYLVKRTGEKVFLECVQDMDHENMFWYRQDPGLGLRLIYFSYDVKMKEKGDIPEGYSVSREKKERFSLILESASTNQTSMYLCASSVGTGGTDTQYFGPGTRLTVL.

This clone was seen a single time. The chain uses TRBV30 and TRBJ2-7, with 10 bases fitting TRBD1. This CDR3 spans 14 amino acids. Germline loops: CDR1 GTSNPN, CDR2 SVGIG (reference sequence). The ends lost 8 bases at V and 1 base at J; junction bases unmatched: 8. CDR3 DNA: TGTGCCCTTGACAGGGGGCAGTTTTCCTACGAGCAGTACTTC. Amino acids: CALDRGQFSYEQYF.

The CDR3 loop reads CASSPGPSYNEQFF. The CDR3 DNA reads TGTGCCAGCAGCCCGGGACCATCCTACAATGAGCAGTTCTTC. The chain links TRBV5-4 to TRBJ2-1; the D gene could be TRBD1 or TRBD2 (5 bases each). Germline loops: CDR1 SGHNT, CDR2 YYREEE (reference sequence). V was clipped by 4 bases and J by 1 base, with 9 bases between them. The CDR3 is 14 amino acids.

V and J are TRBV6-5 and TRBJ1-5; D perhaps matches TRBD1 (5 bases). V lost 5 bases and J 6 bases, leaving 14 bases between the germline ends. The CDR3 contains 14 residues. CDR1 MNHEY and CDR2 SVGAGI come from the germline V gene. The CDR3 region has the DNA TGTGCCAGCAGTCAGGTCGGCGGGGCTCAGCCCCAGCATTTT. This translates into CASSQVGGAQPQHF.

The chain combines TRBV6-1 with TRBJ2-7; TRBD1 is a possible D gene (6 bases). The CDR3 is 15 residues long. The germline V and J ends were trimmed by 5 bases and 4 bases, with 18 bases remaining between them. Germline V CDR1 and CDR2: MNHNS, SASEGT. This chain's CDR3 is CASSLQPGQSYEQYF. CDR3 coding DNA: TGTGCCAGCAGTCTGCAACCGGGACAATCTTACGAGCAGTACTTC.

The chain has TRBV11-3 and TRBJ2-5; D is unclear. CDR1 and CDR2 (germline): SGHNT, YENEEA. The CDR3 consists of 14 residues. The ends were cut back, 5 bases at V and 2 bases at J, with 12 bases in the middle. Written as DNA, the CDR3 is TGTGCCAGCAGCCCCCGGGCAGATCAAGAGACCCAGTACTTC. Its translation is CASSPRADQETQYF.

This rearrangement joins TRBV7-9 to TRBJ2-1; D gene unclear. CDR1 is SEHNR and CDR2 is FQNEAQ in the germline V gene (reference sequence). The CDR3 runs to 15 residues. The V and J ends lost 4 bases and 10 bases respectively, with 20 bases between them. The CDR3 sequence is CASSSPWVRAGEQFF. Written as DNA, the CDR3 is TGTGCCAGCAGCTCGCCGTGGGTTCGCGCTGGGGAGCAGTTCTTC.

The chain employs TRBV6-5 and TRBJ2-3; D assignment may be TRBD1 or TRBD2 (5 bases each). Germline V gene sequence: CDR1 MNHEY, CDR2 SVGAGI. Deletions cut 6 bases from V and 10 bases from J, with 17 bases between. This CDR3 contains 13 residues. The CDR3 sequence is CASRDTVGRPQYF. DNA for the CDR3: TGTGCCAGCAGAGATACGGTGGGACGCCCGCAGTATTTT.

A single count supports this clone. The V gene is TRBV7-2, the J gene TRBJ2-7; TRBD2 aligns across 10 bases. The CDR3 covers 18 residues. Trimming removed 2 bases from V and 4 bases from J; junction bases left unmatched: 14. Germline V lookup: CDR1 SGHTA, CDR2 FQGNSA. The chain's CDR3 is CASSLPNWTSGWGYEQYF. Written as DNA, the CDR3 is TGTGCCAGCAGCTTACCCAACTGGACTAGCGGATGGGGGTACGAGCAGTACTTC.

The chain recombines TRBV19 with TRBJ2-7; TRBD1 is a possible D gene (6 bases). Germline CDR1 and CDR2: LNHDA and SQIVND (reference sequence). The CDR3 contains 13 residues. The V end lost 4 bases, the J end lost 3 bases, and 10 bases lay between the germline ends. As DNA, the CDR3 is TGTGCCAGTAGTAGCCGGACAGTCTACGAGCAGTACTTC. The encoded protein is CASSSRTVYEQYF.

CDR3 DNA sequence: TGTGCCAGTAGTAGGCGGGAGGCGCCCTACGAGCAGTACTTC. This translates into CASSRREAPYEQYF. The chain couples TRBV19 to TRBJ2-7, with 8 positions matching TRBD2. This CDR3 has 14 amino acids. Trimming took 4 bases from V and 2 from J; bases not matched to a gene: 4. Germline CDR1 LNHDA, CDR2 SQIVND (reference sequence).

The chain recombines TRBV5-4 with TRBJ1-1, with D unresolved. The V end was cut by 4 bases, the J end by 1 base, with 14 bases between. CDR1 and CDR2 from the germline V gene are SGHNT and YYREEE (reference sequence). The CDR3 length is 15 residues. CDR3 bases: TGTGCCAGCAGCCCCCCGCCGGGGTCGAACACTGAAGCTTTCTTT. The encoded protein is CASSPPPGSNTEAFF.

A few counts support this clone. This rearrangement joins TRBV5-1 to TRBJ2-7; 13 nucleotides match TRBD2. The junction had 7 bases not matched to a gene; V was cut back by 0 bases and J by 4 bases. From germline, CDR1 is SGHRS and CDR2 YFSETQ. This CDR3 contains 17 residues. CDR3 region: CASSLGLAGGYSYEQYF. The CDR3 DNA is TGCGCCAGCAGCTTGGGACTAGCGGGGGGCTATTCGTACGAGCAGTACTTC.

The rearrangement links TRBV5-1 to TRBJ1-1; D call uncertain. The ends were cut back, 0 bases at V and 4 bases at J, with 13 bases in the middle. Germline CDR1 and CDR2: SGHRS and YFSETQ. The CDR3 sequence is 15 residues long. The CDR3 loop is CASSLERNPATEAFF. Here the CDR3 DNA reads TGCGCCAGCAGCTTGGAGCGCAACCCTGCCACTGAAGCTTTCTTT. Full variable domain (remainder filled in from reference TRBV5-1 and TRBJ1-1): KAGVTQTPRYLIKTRGQQVTLSCSPISGHRSVSWYQQTPGQGLQFLFEYFSETQRNKGNFPGRFSGRQFSNSRSEMNVSTLELGDSALYLCASSLERNPATEAFFGQGTRLTVV.

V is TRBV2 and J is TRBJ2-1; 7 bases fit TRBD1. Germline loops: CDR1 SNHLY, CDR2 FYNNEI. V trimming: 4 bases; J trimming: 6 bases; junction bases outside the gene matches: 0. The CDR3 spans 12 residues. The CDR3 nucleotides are TGTGCCAGCAGTGCAGGGGGCAATGAGCAGTTCTTC. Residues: CASSAGGNEQFF.

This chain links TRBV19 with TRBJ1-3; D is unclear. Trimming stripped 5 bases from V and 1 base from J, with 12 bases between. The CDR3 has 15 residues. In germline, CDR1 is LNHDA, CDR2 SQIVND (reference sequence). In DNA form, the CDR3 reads TGTGCCAGTAGTTCACCATTAAATTCTGGAAACACCATATATTTT. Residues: CASSSPLNSGNTIYF.

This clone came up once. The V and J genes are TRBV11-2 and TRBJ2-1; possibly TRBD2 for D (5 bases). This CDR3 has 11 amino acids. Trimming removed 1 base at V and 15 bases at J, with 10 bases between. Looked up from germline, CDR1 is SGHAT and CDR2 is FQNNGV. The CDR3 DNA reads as TGTGCCAGCAGCTTAGTACGGGATCGGTTCTTC. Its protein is CASSLVRDRFF. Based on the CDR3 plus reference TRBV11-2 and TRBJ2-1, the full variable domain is EAGVAQSPRYKIIEKRQSVAFWCNPISGHATLYWYQQILGQGPKLLIQFQNNGVVDDSQLPKDRFSAERLKGVDSTLKIQPAKLEDSAVYLCASSLVRDRFFGPGTRLTVL.

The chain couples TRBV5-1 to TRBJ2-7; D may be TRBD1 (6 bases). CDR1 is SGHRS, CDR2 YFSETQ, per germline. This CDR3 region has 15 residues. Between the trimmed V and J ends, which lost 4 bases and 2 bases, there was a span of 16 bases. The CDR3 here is CASSGTRDIAYEQYF. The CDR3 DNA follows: TGCGCCAGCAGCGGAACCCGGGACATAGCCTACGAGCAGTACTTC.

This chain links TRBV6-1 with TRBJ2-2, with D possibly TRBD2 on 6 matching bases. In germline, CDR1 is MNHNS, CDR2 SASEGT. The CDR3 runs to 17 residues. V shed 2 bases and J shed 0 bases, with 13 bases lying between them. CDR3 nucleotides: TGTGCCAGCAGTGAATGGTTAGGGACTCCGAACACCGGGGAGCTGTTTTTT. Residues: CASSEWLGTPNTGELFF.

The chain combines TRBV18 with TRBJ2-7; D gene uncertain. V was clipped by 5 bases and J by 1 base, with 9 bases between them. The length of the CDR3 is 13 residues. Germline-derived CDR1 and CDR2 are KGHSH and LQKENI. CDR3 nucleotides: TGTGCCAGCTCATCTGACGGGTCCTACGAGCAGTACTTC. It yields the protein CASSSDGSYEQYF.

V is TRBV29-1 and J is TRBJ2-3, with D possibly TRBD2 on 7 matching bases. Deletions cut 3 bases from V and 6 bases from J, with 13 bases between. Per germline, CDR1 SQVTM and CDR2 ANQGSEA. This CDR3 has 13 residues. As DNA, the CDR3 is TGCAGCGTTGACGGGGGGCCTAAGGATACGCAGTATTTT. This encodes CSVDGGPKDTQYF.